Listed here are 9 T cell receptor beta chains from one sample, sequenced in a study of T cells of healthy individuals. A single record per CDR3 protein comes from TCRdb applying MiXCR to the 5' RACE reads. The data contain some 82,000 distinct CDR3 sequences, 4% to 5.5% of them seen just once; the ten biggest clones take up roughly 7.1%. These receptors were taken from a female donor in good health.

The CDR3 sequence: CASSSFAGANTGELFF. The DNA of the CDR3 is TGTGCCAGCAGCTCCTTCGCGGGAGCGAACACCGGGGAGCTGTTTTTT. The chain couples TRBV7-3 to TRBJ2-2, with 7 bases lining up with TRBD2. With 4 bases clipped from V and 0 bases from J, the junction kept 5 bases outside the gene matches. Germline V gene lookup returns CDR1 SGHTA and CDR2 FQGTGA. The CDR3 is made up of 16 amino acids.

This clonotype was observed at least ten times. For the CDR3, the DNA is TGTGCCAGCAGCGGAAACCCTGCCTCCTACAATGAGCAGTTCTTC. Translated: CASSGNPASYNEQFF. The chain combines TRBV7-9 with TRBJ2-1, with no clear D. V lost 5 bases and J lost 0, with 11 bases in between. The germline gives CDR1 SEHNR, CDR2 FQNEAQ (reference sequence). The CDR3 is 15 amino acids.

This clonotype was recorded a few times. This chain links TRBV6-2 or TRBV6-3 with TRBJ2-1; 7 bases fit TRBD2. Germline CDR1 is MNHEY and CDR2 is SVGEGT. J lost 3 bases, V lost 6 bases, and 11 bases had no gene match. The CDR3 is 16 residues long. This chain's CDR3 is CASRGRVGLDYNEQFF. DNA of the CDR3: TGTGCCAGCAGGGGAAGGGTCGGACTAGACTACAATGAGCAGTTCTTC.

The chain joins TRBV20-1 to TRBJ1-4; D gene unclear. Germline assignment: CDR1 DFQATT and CDR2 SNEGSKA (reference sequence). This CDR3 region has 13 residues. Trimming removed 4 bases from V and 0 bases from J, with 6 bases in between. The CDR3, as DNA: TGCAGTGCTAATCCAACAACTAATGAAAAACTGTTTTTT. This codes for CSANPTTNEKLFF.

This clonotype was observed a handful of times. The chain couples TRBV6-2 or TRBV6-3 to TRBJ1-2, with TRBD1 matching 8 bases. The CDR3 runs to 15 residues. Germline V CDR1 and CDR2: MNHEY, SVGEGT. V shed 0 bases and J 8 bases; nucleotides not matched to a gene: 8. The CDR3 bases are TGTGCCAGCAGTTACTCTGACAGGGGAAGTTCCGGCTACACCTTC. Residues: CASSYSDRGSSGYTF.

This clonotype has a handful of counts. This chain joins TRBV6-6 and TRBJ1-2, with 7 bases aligning to TRBD1. Trimming cost V 4 bases and J 7 bases; bases outside gene matches: 15. CDR3 length: 16 residues. The germline V gene has CDR1 MNHNY and CDR2 SVGAGI (reference sequence). CDR3 nucleotides: TGTGCCAGCAGTTTTCTGCCCAGCGGACAGGTCTCTGGCTACACCTTC. It specifies CASSFLPSGQVSGYTF.

The chain couples TRBV18 to TRBJ1-1; D might be TRBD1 (6 bases). The V gene's germline CDR1 is KGHSH and CDR2 LQKENI. V lost 6 bases and J 6 bases, leaving 11 bases between the germline ends. The CDR3 extends over 12 amino acids. The CDR3 reads CASSPTGSEAFF. CDR3 sequence (DNA): TGTGCCAGCTCGCCGACAGGCTCTGAAGCTTTCTTT.

The V gene is TRBV6-2 or TRBV6-3, the J gene TRBJ1-1; D not certain. Germline V lookup: CDR1 MNHEY, CDR2 SVGEGT. The CDR3 is 15 amino acids. V was pared by 2 bases and J by 0 bases, with 10 bases between. CDR3 nucleotides: TGTGCCAGCAGTTACAGTCAGGTACTGAACACTGAAGCTTTCTTT. It yields the protein CASSYSQVLNTEAFF.

The chain links TRBV7-9 to TRBJ2-7, with 9 positions matching TRBD1. CDR1 SEHNR and CDR2 FQNEAQ come from the germline V gene (reference sequence). The CDR3 sequence is 17 residues long. V was clipped by 0 bases and J by 4 bases; unmatched bases: 10. This CDR3 reads CASSLAQPQGALYEQYF. CDR3 bases: TGTGCCAGCAGCTTAGCCCAGCCACAGGGGGCTTTATACGAGCAGTACTTC.